This T cell receptor (beta chain) was sequenced during a study of T cells after yellow fever vaccination. Findings and limits, study-wide: Weaker, the secondary response had a peak occurring faster, on day 5 versus 15.

The V end lost 0 bases, the J end lost 3 bases, and 6 bases lay between the germline ends. This CDR3 comprises 13 residues. CDR1 is SGHDT, CDR2 YYEEEE, per germline. This clonotype was observed many times. The antigen remains unidentified. Conversion of TCR transcripts into cDNA relied on 5'RACE template switching, which added a universal primer site and UMIs. TCRdb used MiXCR to reprocess the 5' RACE reads, holding one entry per CDR3 protein. Among 120,000 to 150,000 distinct CDR3 sequences listed, roughly 8% were seen once. The sample consisted of CD4+ T cells sorted from PBMCs, taken 5 days after the yellow fever booster vaccination. This rearrangement joins TRBV5-6 to TRBJ2-5, with no clear D. The sequence was obtained from a man younger than 45 who received the YFV17D yellow fever vaccine. CDR3 coding DNA: TGTGCCAGCAGCTTGGTTCAAGAAGAGACCCAGTACTTC. Its translation: CASSLVQEETQYF.